This T cell receptor (beta chain) was observed in a study of neoadjuvant anti-PD-1 for oral cavity cancer. Study details: Non-progressing patients received a fourth nivolumab dose near day 43, then surgery on days 50-56.

CDR1 and CDR2 (germline): SGHRS, YFSETQ. The junction had 6 bases not matched to a gene; V was cut back by 2 bases and J by 6 bases. This CDR3 has 15 amino acids. Data came from immunoSEQ multiplex PCR; TCRdb stores just in-frame clones and leaves some out. The sample yields 70,000 to 95,000 clones, more than 80% seen once. The sample was PBMCs, taken before nivolumab (anti-PD-1) treatment. The receptor was derived from a person aged 35 to 85 with oral cavity squamous cell carcinoma. The J gene is TRBJ2-1, the V gene TRBV5-1; 9 nucleotides align to TRBD1. The CDR3 bases are TGCGCCAGCAGCTTCACAGGGGGCGATAGCAATGAGCAGTTCTTC. Translation: CASSFTGGDSNEQFF.